The sequence of this TCR beta chain was determined in a study of T cell responses to AZD1222 COVID-19 vaccine. Germline values: CDR1 MNHEY, CDR2 SVGEGT. CDR3 length equals 16 residues. V lost 2 bases, J lost 3 bases, and 7 bases stayed unmatched. Turning to this clone: Its target is unknown.

Data came from immunoSEQ multiplex PCR; TCRdb stores just in-frame clones and leaves some out. Here the sample spans under 110,000 clones, around 87% being singletons. Study-wide points: Two AZD1222 doses significantly raised spike-specific TCR breadth and depth over controls. Spike-wide coverage was observed for vaccine-associated CD4 TCRs, with dominant responses at 160-218 and 743-854. As reported, nearly half of all spike-specific TCRs target variant regions that are unmutated. The donors showed a predominance of white British ancestry and of females, with possible underestimation of clonal diversity.

Material: peripheral blood, obtained 28 days after the second AZD1222 dose. This sequence was found in an adult who received the AZD1222 COVID-19 vaccine. V gene TRBV6-2 or TRBV6-3 combines with J gene TRBJ2-7, with TRBD1 matching over 10 bases. The CDR3 DNA sequence: TGTGCCAGCAGTTACGAGACAGGGGGCCCCCGCTACGAGCAGTACTTC. As protein: CASSYETGGPRYEQYF.